The clone carrying this T cell receptor (beta chain) has a count of ten or more. What it binds is not known. The sample originates from a study of T cell repertoires in cytomegalovirus infection. Study observations and caveats: There were HLA-C-restricted CMV-specific TCR beta clonotypes dominating the ex vivo response.

The germline V and J ends were trimmed by 5 bases and 1 base, with 10 bases remaining between them. CDR1 is SGHVS, CDR2 FNYEAQ, per germline. This CDR3 spans 14 amino acids. Via MiXCR, TCRdb re-called the reads, giving one row per CDR3 protein. The sample records around 450,000 distinct CDR3 sequences, around 11% being singletons. This sequence originates from a human donor in good health (CMV status not recorded). Some clones in this sample may be carry-over from other donors' samples. The sample was PBMCs. The J gene is TRBJ2-3, the V gene TRBV7-6; D unclear. As DNA, the CDR3 is TGTGCCAGCAGCCAAAAAACAGGCACAGATACGCAGTATTTT. Its protein product is CASSQKTGTDTQYF. The full variable domain, rest sourced from reference TRBV7-6 and TRBJ2-3, is GAGVSQSPRYKVTKRGQDVALRCDPISGHVSLYWYRQALGQGPEFLTYFNYEAQQDKSGLPNDRFSAERPEGSISTLTIQRTEQRDSAMYRCASSQKTGTDTQYFGPGTRLTVL.